This T cell receptor (beta chain) appears in the sequencing data of a study of T-cell reconstitution after alpha-beta-depleted transplantation in children. TCRbeta library preparation incorporated unique molecular identifiers. TCRdb analysed the PCR reads with MiXCR anew, one entry per CDR3 protein. The repertoire consists of some 460,000 distinct CDR3 sequences, with around 15% occurring once and the leading ten covering approximately 28%. J gave up 7 bases and V 2 bases, and 10 bases lay outside the gene matches. The CDR3 covers 18 residues. Germline loops: CDR1 LGHNA, CDR2 YSLEER. This clonotype was seen a few times.

The source of this sequence is a boy younger than two who had a stem cell transplant for Wiskott-Aldrich syndrome, so the T cells may come from the graft donor. The V and J genes are TRBV4-3 and TRBJ2-1; 14 nucleotides align to TRBD2. The sequenced sample was PBMCs, mostly from graft donor cells, obtained 360 days after TCRalphabeta/CD19-depleted stem cell transplant. CDR3 in amino acids: CASSQLPGTSGRGNEQFF. DNA for the CDR3: TGCGCCAGCAGCCAACTACCGGGGACTAGCGGGAGAGGTAATGAGCAGTTCTTC.